These 32 T cell receptor beta chains were sequenced from one sample in a study of blood T cell repertoires in COVID-19. Measured with immunoSEQ multiplex PCR; TCRdb has only the in-frame clones, and not every one. The table includes some 150,000 clones, approximately 82% detected once. Sequencing was done on a sample of PBMCs or T cells enriched from blood (not recorded which). The receptors were sampled from a woman between 50 and 59 years old in a cohort exposed to, infected with or recovered from COVID-19 (not recorded which).

This clone was observed a single time. The chain links TRBV5-1 to TRBJ1-6, with 12 bases fitting TRBD1. The CDR3 contains 17 residues. Trimming removed 1 base from V and 7 bases from J; junction bases left unmatched: 6. Per germline, CDR1 SGHRS and CDR2 YFSETQ. Here the CDR3 DNA reads TGCGCCAGCAGCTTGAAGGGACAGGGGGCGCCCAATTCACCCCTCCACTTT. Its translation is CASSLKGQGAPNSPLHF.

The chain recombines TRBV5-1 with TRBJ2-1; TRBD1 aligns across 9 bases. The CDR3 is 17 amino acids. Germline V gives CDR1 SGHRS, CDR2 YFSETQ. The ends lost 4 bases at V and 0 bases at J; junction bases unmatched: 8. The CDR3 DNA reads TGCGCCAGCAGCGCGGCCAGGGGACAGGGCTCCTACAATGAGCAGTTCTTC. It specifies CASSAARGQGSYNEQFF. The variable domain in full, with the rest retrieved from reference TRBV5-1 and TRBJ2-1, is KAGVTQTPRYLIKTRGQQVTLSCSPISGHRSVSWYQQTPGQGLQFLFEYFSETQRNKGNFPGRFSGRQFSNSRSEMNVSTLELGDSALYLCASSAARGQGSYNEQFFGPGTRLTVL.

This clone was counted between two and nine times. The chain links TRBV5-4 to TRBJ2-3, with 9 bases matching TRBD2. Germline lookup yields CDR1 SGHNT and CDR2 YYREEE (reference sequence). CDR3 length equals 15 residues. V was clipped by 4 bases and J by 2 bases; unmatched bases: 5. As DNA, the CDR3 is TGTGCCAGCAGCCCGACTAGCGGATCCACAGATACGCAGTATTTT. It specifies CASSPTSGSTDTQYF.

V is TRBV29-1 and J is TRBJ1-2; 10 bases are shared with TRBD1. The germline V gene has CDR1 SQVTM and CDR2 ANQGSEA. With V trimmed by 4 bases and J by 8 bases, 13 bases remained unmatched. This CDR3 comprises 15 residues. CDR3 in DNA: TGCAGCGTTGTAGCCCCCGACAGGGGGCTAAGAGGCTACACCTTC. Its protein product is CSVVAPDRGLRGYTF.

The chain employs TRBV7-2 and TRBJ1-2; 7 nucleotides line up with TRBD1. The V gene's germline CDR1 is SGHTA and CDR2 FQGNSA. The trim removed 4 bases at V and 6 bases at J, leaving 11 bases unmatched. CDR3 length: 15 residues. CDR3 DNA: TGTGCCAGCAGCTCTTTAGCGCAGGGGGAACATGGCTACACCTTC. It is translated as CASSSLAQGEHGYTF.

The CDR3, as DNA: TGTGCCAGCAGCCAAGATGGCGCAGGGATTATGAACACTGAAGCTTTCTTT. Amino acids: CASSQDGAGIMNTEAFF. The rearrangement uses TRBV4-2 and TRBJ1-1; a possible D gene is TRBD1 (5 bases). Trimming took 0 bases from V and 0 from J, leaving 14 bases between them. This CDR3 is built from 17 residues. CDR1 is LGHNA, CDR2 YNFKEQ, per germline.

The gene calls are TRBV13 and TRBJ2-3, with D tentatively TRBD2 (5 bases). V shed 4 bases and J shed 4 bases, with 15 bases lying between them. The CDR3 totals 15 residues. Germline V gene lookup returns CDR1 PRHDT and CDR2 FYEKMQ (reference sequence). CDR3 loop: CASSSRTGAADTQYF. In nucleotides, the CDR3 is TGTGCCAGCAGCTCCCGGACTGGCGCAGCAGATACGCAGTATTTT.

This clone was counted a single time. J is TRBJ2-1 and V is TRBV29-1; 13 bases agree with TRBD2. Germline V gene data show CDR1 as SQVTM and CDR2 as ANQGSEA. This CDR3 comprises 13 residues. Losses at the gene ends were 5 bases for V and 10 bases for J; bases not matched to a gene: 5. CDR3 amino acids: CSVRLAGGGEQFF. The CDR3 DNA reads TGCAGCGTTAGACTAGCGGGAGGAGGAGAGCAGTTCTTC.

This chain connects TRBV6-8 to TRBJ2-7; TRBD1 matches 9 bases. Germline assignment: CDR1 MNHGY and CDR2 SAAAGT. This CDR3 spans 16 amino acids. The V and J ends lost 5 bases and 3 bases, in that order; junction bases with no gene match: 11. Here the CDR3 reads CASSKRRQGGIYEQYF. For the CDR3, the DNA is TGTGCCAGCAGTAAACGAAGACAGGGGGGTATCTACGAGCAGTACTTC.

This rearrangement joins TRBV5-5 to TRBJ2-5; the D gene is possibly TRBD2 (5 bases). The germline gives CDR1 SGHKS, CDR2 YYEKEE (reference sequence). This CDR3 has 14 amino acids. V was cut by 4 bases and J by 4 bases, with 14 bases left in between. Written as DNA, the CDR3 is TGTGCCAGCAGCCGACTCGCGGGCCGAGAGACCCAGTACTTC. Protein sequence: CASSRLAGRETQYF.

The chain joins TRBV6-2 or TRBV6-3 to TRBJ2-5; 8 nucleotides align to TRBD2. Germline V gene lookup returns CDR1 MNHEY and CDR2 SVGEGT. This CDR3 is built from 12 residues. V shed 6 bases, J shed 5 bases, and the junction held 2 bases outside the gene matches. CDR3 in amino acids: CASSGGGETQYF. As DNA, the CDR3 is TGTGCCAGCAGCGGCGGGGGGGAGACCCAGTACTTC.

The chain links TRBV10-1 to TRBJ2-3; tentatively, D is TRBD2 (6 bases). The CDR3 totals 12 residues. The germline CDR1 and CDR2 sequences are WNHNN and SYGVQD (reference sequence). Trimming cost V 2 bases and J 11 bases, with 11 bases left between them. The CDR3 region has the DNA TGCGCCAGCAGTGAGAACGGGAGAATGCAGTATTTT. Encoded protein: CASSENGRMQYF.

The chain's CDR3 is CASSLGTGYNEQFF. Here the CDR3 DNA reads TGTGCCAGCAGCTTGGGGACTGGGTACAATGAGCAGTTCTTC. V usage is TRBV11-2 and J usage is TRBJ2-1; D is possibly TRBD2 (6 bases). The CDR3 totals 14 residues. V was trimmed by 3 bases and J by 4 bases, leaving 10 bases between them. Germline V gene data show CDR1 as SGHAT and CDR2 as FQNNGV.

The CDR3, as DNA: TGCGCCAGCAGACAGGGGGACGTCCCAGGGGCCAAAAACATTCAGTACTTC. This gives the protein CASRQGDVPGAKNIQYF. This chain connects TRBV10-1 to TRBJ2-4; 8 nucleotides match TRBD1. The germline V gene has CDR1 WNHNN and CDR2 SYGVQD (reference sequence). J was trimmed by 1 base and V by 6 bases; bases with no gene match: 11. The CDR3 contains 17 residues.

J is TRBJ2-3 and V is TRBV28, with D possibly matching TRBD2 (5 bases). Germline CDR1 and CDR2: MDHEN and SYDVKM. V dropped 8 bases and J dropped 8 bases, with 14 bases sitting between them. The CDR3 loop spans 12 amino acids. In DNA form, the CDR3 reads TGTGCCAGCGGCCCCCCTGAGGGTACGCAGTATTTT. It encodes CASGPPEGTQYF.

The V gene is TRBV19, the J gene TRBJ2-1; D uncertain. V lost 6 bases and J 2 bases, leaving 11 bases between the germline ends. The CDR3 runs 14 residues. The germline CDR1 and CDR2 sequences are LNHDA and SQIVND (reference sequence). CDR3 sequence: CASSFLYPYNEQFF. As DNA, the CDR3 is TGTGCCAGTAGCTTCCTTTATCCCTACAATGAGCAGTTCTTC.

The chain employs TRBV7-9 and TRBJ1-6; 9 bases match TRBD1. The V gene's germline CDR1 is SEHNR and CDR2 FQNEAQ (reference sequence). V lost 1 base to trimming and J lost 0 bases; unmatched junction nucleotides: 4. This CDR3 has 18 residues. CDR3 nucleotide sequence: TGTGCCAGCAGCTTAGGGGGACAGGGTGTCTCCTATAATTCACCCCTCCACTTT. Protein product: CASSLGGQGVSYNSPLHF.

The chain uses TRBV18 and TRBJ1-4; a weak D match, TRBD1 (6 bases). The length of the CDR3 is 14 residues. Trimming pared 4 bases from V and 7 bases from J, leaving 13 bases between. The germline gives CDR1 KGHSH, CDR2 LQKENI. CDR3 in DNA: TGTGCCAGCTCACTCGGGCAGGGGTCTGAAAAACTGTTTTTT. Protein: CASSLGQGSEKLFF. Full variable domain (remainder filled in from reference TRBV18 and TRBJ1-4): NAGVMQNPRHLVRRRGQEARLRCSPMKGHSHVYWYRQLPEEGLKFMVYLQKENIIDESGMPKERFSAEFPKEGPSILRIQQVVRGDSAAYFCASSLGQGSEKLFFGSGTQLSVL.

J is TRBJ2-1 and V is TRBV11-2; D perhaps matches TRBD2 (5 bases). Trimming removed 6 bases at V and 15 bases at J, with 33 bases between. Germline values: CDR1 SGHAT, CDR2 FQNNGV. CDR3 length: 17 residues. CDR3 region: CASSSLMGTPKLGSLFF. The DNA of the CDR3 is TGTGCCAGCAGTTCCCTGATGGGTACCCCTAAACTAGGTTCCCTGTTCTTC.

In its sample, this clone was seen many times. J is TRBJ1-5 and V is TRBV7-8, with D tentatively TRBD1 (5 bases). The germline V gene encodes CDR1 SGHVS and CDR2 FQNEAQ. Trimming pared 5 bases from V and 0 bases from J, leaving 11 bases between. The CDR3 is made up of 15 amino acids. The CDR3 region is CASSLGGFSNQPQHF. For the CDR3, the DNA is TGTGCCAGCAGCCTGGGGGGTTTTAGCAATCAGCCCCAGCATTTT.

This chain connects TRBV28 to TRBJ2-7, with a weak D call TRBD2 (6 bases). This CDR3 is built from 15 residues. Deletions cut 5 bases from V and 2 bases from J, with 16 bases between. Germline V gives CDR1 MDHEN, CDR2 SYDVKM. CDR3 nucleotide sequence: TGTGCCAGCAGTATATCCGGTCGCGGGGCCTACGAGCAGTACTTC. Residues: CASSISGRGAYEQYF.

This clone was found a few times. The rearrangement joins TRBV10-3 to TRBJ2-7; TRBD2 aligns across 10 bases. J gave up 7 bases and V 3 bases, and 15 bases lay outside the gene matches. The CDR3 length is 17 residues. CDR1 is ENHRY, CDR2 SYGVKD, per germline. CDR3 DNA: TGTGCCATCAGTGACGAGGCTAGCGGGAGCGATCCTACGGAGCAGTACTTC. It encodes CAISDEASGSDPTEQYF.

This chain joins TRBV27 and TRBJ1-2, with TRBD1 identical over 9 bases. Germline V gene data show CDR1 as MNHEY and CDR2 as SMNVEV (reference sequence). This CDR3 is built from 14 residues. With V trimmed by 6 bases and J by 4 bases, 6 bases remained unmatched. In DNA, the CDR3 is TGTGCCAGCAGCCCTGGGGACAGGGTCTATGGCTACACCTTC. It specifies CASSPGDRVYGYTF.

The genes are TRBV7-9 and TRBJ2-3; TRBD1 might be the D (6 bases). The CDR3 totals 14 residues. V was pared by 3 bases and J by 3 bases, with 10 bases between. Germline values: CDR1 SEHNR, CDR2 FQNEAQ (reference sequence). The CDR3 sequence: CASSFNRATDTQYF. The DNA for the CDR3 is TGTGCCAGCAGCTTTAACAGGGCGACAGATACGCAGTATTTT.

The chain recombines TRBV7-8 with TRBJ2-1, with D unresolved. Germline values: CDR1 SGHVS, CDR2 FQNEAQ. The germline V and J ends were trimmed by 8 bases and 8 bases, with 22 bases remaining between them. CDR3 size: 15 residues. The CDR3 protein is CASVKVSPSIDEQFF. For the CDR3, the DNA is TGTGCCAGCGTTAAGGTCAGCCCTAGTATCGATGAGCAGTTCTTC.

This clone showed up many times. The chain carries TRBV28 and TRBJ2-3; D might be TRBD2 (7 bases). The CDR3 spans 16 residues. V was pared by 9 bases and J by 1 base, with 20 bases between. In germline, CDR1 is MDHEN, CDR2 SYDVKM. Here the CDR3 reads CASCLGGPGGTDTQYF. The CDR3 DNA is TGTGCCAGTTGCCTGGGGGGGCCAGGGGGCACAGATACGCAGTATTTT.

The chain couples TRBV21-1 to TRBJ1-6; the table's TRBD1 call for D was not verified on the DNA. TRBV21-1 counts as a pseudogene. The CDR3 runs to 15 residues. CDR3 loop: CASTPEDRANSPLHF. The CDR3 DNA sequence: TGTGCCAGCACACCCGAGGACAGGGCCAATTCACCCCTCCACTTT.

The chain has TRBV9 and TRBJ1-5; possibly TRBD1 for D (5 bases). CDR3 length: 15 residues. V lost 4 bases and J 2 bases, leaving 13 bases between the germline ends. The germline gives CDR1 SGDLS, CDR2 YYNGEE. This CDR3 is CASSLGGGGNQPQHF. Written as DNA, the CDR3 is TGTGCCAGCAGCCTCGGGGGGGGTGGCAATCAGCCCCAGCATTTT.

This rearrangement joins TRBV18 to TRBJ1-2; D possibly corresponds to TRBD1 (6 bases). The CDR3 contains 15 residues. Trimming removed 6 bases at V and 7 bases at J, with 21 bases between. Germline CDR1 is KGHSH and CDR2 is LQKENI. The CDR3: CASSPARTDALGYTF. The CDR3 DNA reads as TGTGCCAGCTCCCCCGCCCGGACAGATGCTCTTGGCTACACCTTC. Looking up the rest from reference TRBV18 and TRBJ1-2 gives the full variable domain: NAGVMQNPRHLVRRRGQEARLRCSPMKGHSHVYWYRQLPEEGLKFMVYLQKENIIDESGMPKERFSAEFPKEGPSILRIQQVVRGDSAAYFCASSPARTDALGYTFGSGTRLTVV.

The rearrangement uses TRBV14 and TRBJ2-1; TRBD2 agrees at 11 bases. The CDR3 has 17 residues. Germline V gene sequence: CDR1 SGHDN, CDR2 FVKESK. The junction had 8 bases not matched to a gene; V was cut back by 7 bases and J by 0 bases. CDR3 loop: CASTSLAGGDSYNEQFF. The CDR3 DNA reads as TGTGCCAGCACGAGTCTAGCGGGAGGCGACTCCTACAATGAGCAGTTCTTC.

In the case of this clone: Other nucleotide sequences from this sample produce the same CDR3. The chain couples TRBV30 to TRBJ2-5; no clear D gene. Germline values: CDR1 GTSNPN, CDR2 SVGIG (reference sequence). V was trimmed by 0 bases and J by 3 bases, leaving 5 bases between them. This CDR3 region has 12 residues. The CDR3 spells CAWSVSEETQYF. The CDR3 bases are TGTGCCTGGAGTGTATCAGAAGAGACCCAGTACTTC.

The CDR3 DNA follows: TGTGCCAGCTCACCACCTAGCACAGGTGTCAGAAACACCATATATTTT. It codes for CASSPPSTGVRNTIYF. The V call is TRBV18, the J call TRBJ1-3; D is perhaps TRBD1 (5 bases). Germline assignment: CDR1 KGHSH and CDR2 LQKENI. The CDR3 is 16 residues long. V was cut by 0 bases and J by 5 bases, with 14 bases left in between.